This T cell receptor (beta chain) was sequenced for a study of control samples from healthy donors and cancer patients (dated by TCRdb to 2020 to 2022). As regards this clone: This receptor's antigen is unknown. Base qualities are not provided; no much larger clone lies one nucleotide away.

The library was built by means of the immunoSEQ multiplex PCR assay. TCRdb took over this immuneACCESS table, retaining in-frame rearrangements with V and J assigned. Such tables are incomplete; in checked studies, under half of the missing clones stem from an unresolved V gene, and the remainder is unexplained. The sample includes around 90,000 clones, with more than 75% observed a single time. Roughly 21% of the sample is held by the ten biggest clonotypes. V is reduced by 5 bases and J by 7 bases, leaving a spacing of 11 bases between them. From the cysteine up to the phenylalanine, the CDR3 has a length of 12 residues. Only CDR3 DNA is held: 36 bases, read in frame from base 1. The germline V gene (reference sequence) specifies MNHEY as CDR1 and SMNVEV as CDR2.

This TCR came from a man aged 25-45 years in good health. Rearrangement joined TRBV27 to TRBJ2-5, with an unclear D gene assignment. The specimen was blood. DNA sequence: TGTGCCAGCAGTCTAGGCTGGGGGACCCAGTACTTC. Translation gives CASSLGWGTQYF.